These 27 T cell receptor beta chains originate from one sample sequenced in a study of T cell repertoires in ileal Crohn's disease (dated by TCRdb to between 2019 and 2020). The receptor library was made with the immunoSEQ multiplex PCR assay. TCRdb provides this immuneACCESS table in a form limited to in-frame rearrangements. Some clones are lacking; in checked studies, under half of them reflect an unresolved V gene, and why the rest are absent is not known. Present in this sample are around 4,000 clones, roughly 72% of which were seen just once. The top ten hold 7.5% to 9.5% of the sample. Per the publication, the time point label means: proximal margin of the surgical specimen (macroscopically non-inflamed). Sequencing was done on a sample of ileal tissue. The receptors come from an adult with Crohn's disease.

CDR3 nucleotide sequence: TGCAGCGTCACGTTGGGGACCTGGGGCTACACCTTC. Amino acids: CSVTLGTWGYTF. The chain joins TRBV29-1 to TRBJ1-2, with a tentative D call TRBD1 (5 bases). This CDR3 region has 12 residues. Trimming stripped 6 bases from V and 8 bases from J, with 16 bases between. CDR1 is SQVTM and CDR2 is ANQGSEA in the germline V gene.

This clone has just a few counts. J is TRBJ2-1 and V is TRBV25-1; 9 nucleotides agree with TRBD1. This CDR3 comprises 16 residues. Germline values: CDR1 MGHDK, CDR2 SYGVNS. Trimming removed 4 bases from V and 6 bases from J; junction bases left unmatched: 10. Here the CDR3 reads CASSGSGTGISNEQFF. In DNA form, the CDR3 reads TGTGCCAGCAGTGGCTCCGGGACAGGGATTAGCAATGAGCAGTTCTTC.

This chain joins TRBV4-1 and TRBJ2-1; 7 nucleotides agree with TRBD2. Per germline, CDR1 MGHRA and CDR2 YSYEKL. The CDR3 totals 14 residues. The trim removed 0 bases at V and 9 bases at J, leaving 5 bases unmatched. The CDR3 sequence: CASSQEAGYGEQFF. CDR3 DNA: TGCGCCAGCAGCCAAGAAGCGGGGTACGGTGAGCAGTTCTTC.

This clone was seen once. This chain uses TRBV2 with TRBJ1-5, with D possibly being TRBD1 (6 bases). V dropped 6 bases and J dropped 9 bases, with 15 bases sitting between them. CDR1 and CDR2 from the germline V gene are SNHLY and FYNNEI. This CDR3 is built from 13 residues. The CDR3: CASRATGMTPQHF. The CDR3 DNA reads as TGTGCCAGCAGAGCTACAGGGATGACGCCCCAGCATTTT.

This rearrangement joins TRBV15 to TRBJ2-5; D unclear. V lost 0 bases to trimming and J lost 0 bases, with 8 bases between them. CDR3 length: 15 residues. Germline V gene sequence: CDR1 LNHNV, CDR2 YYDKDF (reference sequence). Here the CDR3 DNA reads TGTGCCACCAGCAGAGAGACCCTCTACCAAGAGACCCAGTACTTC. Translated, it gives CATSRETLYQETQYF.

The CDR3 protein is CASSQASGYTDTQYF. In DNA form, the CDR3 reads TGTGCCAGCAGCCAAGCTAGCGGATACACAGATACGCAGTATTTT. The gene calls are TRBV28 and TRBJ2-3; 7 nucleotides match TRBD2. CDR3 length equals 15 residues. Germline-derived CDR1 and CDR2 are MDHEN and SYDVKM. Trimming took 6 bases from V and 2 from J; bases not matched to a gene: 8.

The chain employs TRBV29-1 and TRBJ1-1, with D uncertain. Trimming shortened V by 4 bases and J by 10 bases, and 10 bases separated the two germline ends. Germline CDR1 SQVTM, CDR2 ANQGSEA. The CDR3 extends over 10 amino acids. The CDR3 reads CSVGTPTAFF. The CDR3 nucleotides read TGCAGCGTTGGGACCCCGACAGCTTTCTTT.

The CDR3 is CASSGQGDQPQHF. CDR3 DNA: TGTGCCAGCAGCGGACAGGGGGACCAGCCCCAGCATTTT. The chain couples TRBV7-6 to TRBJ1-5; 10 nucleotides agree with TRBD1. Looked up from germline, CDR1 is SGHVS and CDR2 is FNYEAQ. The CDR3 consists of 13 residues. J gave up 7 bases and V 5 bases, and 2 bases lay outside the gene matches.

This clone has a handful of counts. CDR3: CASSTGIGQPQHF. The CDR3 region has the DNA TGCGCCAGCAGTACAGGGATAGGCCAGCCCCAGCATTTT. The V and J genes are TRBV10-1 and TRBJ1-5; tentatively, D is TRBD1 (6 bases). Germline-derived CDR1 and CDR2 are WNHNN and SYGVQD (reference sequence). The CDR3 is made up of 13 amino acids. The germline V and J ends were trimmed by 5 bases and 7 bases, with 12 bases remaining between them.

V gene TRBV19 combines with J gene TRBJ1-5, with D possibly matching TRBD1 (5 bases). This CDR3 region has 15 residues. Germline CDR1 reads LNHDA; CDR2 reads SQIVND (reference sequence). V was shortened by 4 bases and J by 1 base, with 11 bases between the two germline ends. This CDR3 reads CASSKKGDSNQPQHF. CDR3 DNA sequence: TGTGCCAGTAGTAAGAAAGGGGACAGCAATCAGCCCCAGCATTTT.

The rearrangement uses TRBV2 and TRBJ2-3; 14 bases align to TRBD2. Looked up from germline, CDR1 is SNHLY and CDR2 is FYNNEI. Losses at the gene ends were 5 bases for V and 4 bases for J; bases not matched to a gene: 2. The CDR3 has 15 amino acids. CDR3 bases: TGTGCCAGCAGTAGACTAGCGGGGGGGGCAGATACGCAGTATTTT. Encoded protein: CASSRLAGGADTQYF.

V and J are TRBV7-8 and TRBJ1-2; D is possibly TRBD1 (6 bases). The germline CDR1 and CDR2 sequences are SGHVS and FQNEAQ. The CDR3 has 17 residues. Trimming took 4 bases from V and 0 from J, leaving 18 bases between them. The CDR3 sequence: CASSSYGRTATNYGYTF. Here the CDR3 DNA reads TGTGCCAGCAGCTCCTATGGAAGGACAGCGACTAACTATGGCTACACCTTC.

The rearrangement links TRBV6-6 to TRBJ2-7; D ambiguous. The germline V gene has CDR1 MNHNY and CDR2 SVGAGI (reference sequence). There are 13 residues in the CDR3. The V end lost 4 bases, the J end lost 5 bases, and 12 bases lay between the germline ends. The DNA of the CDR3 is TGTGCCAGCAGTTCAGGACCAAGGAACGAGCAGTACTTC. Its translation is CASSSGPRNEQYF.

The chain uses TRBV19 and TRBJ2-7, with a possible D match to TRBD2 (6 bases). CDR1 is LNHDA, CDR2 SQIVND, per germline (reference sequence). The CDR3 has 13 amino acids. The V gene lost 5 bases and the J gene lost 3 bases, with 11 bases spanning the gap. For the CDR3, the DNA is TGTGCCAGTAGTTCCGGACTAAACTACGAGCAGTACTTC. Its translation is CASSSGLNYEQYF.

The rearrangement joins TRBV18 to TRBJ2-1; TRBD2 aligns across 9 bases. Germline V gives CDR1 KGHSH, CDR2 LQKENI. Unmatched junction bases numbered 5, after V lost 2 bases and J lost 3 bases. This CDR3 comprises 16 residues. CDR3 sequence: CASSPTLAGSYNEQFF. The CDR3 coding sequence is TGTGCCAGCTCACCAACTCTAGCGGGGAGCTACAATGAGCAGTTCTTC.

The sample holds a few counts of this clone. The rearrangement links TRBV5-1 to TRBJ2-2, with 10 bases identical to TRBD2. V lost 4 bases and J lost 5; bases outside the gene matches: 8. The CDR3 is 16 residues long. CDR1 and CDR2 from the germline V gene are SGHRS and YFSETQ. CDR3 sequence reads: CASSGSLAGETGELFF. DNA for the CDR3: TGCGCCAGCAGCGGTAGCCTAGCGGGGGAAACCGGGGAGCTGTTTTTT.

CDR3 residues: CASSLAWGTGVNTDTQYF. The DNA for the CDR3 is TGTGCCAGCAGCTTGGCCTGGGGGACAGGGGTAAACACAGATACGCAGTATTTT. V is TRBV5-8 and J is TRBJ2-3; 10 nucleotides agree with TRBD1. The CDR3 is 18 amino acids. Germline assignment: CDR1 SGHTS and CDR2 YDEGEE. V lost 0 bases to trimming and J lost 2 bases; unmatched junction nucleotides: 9.

The chain is built from TRBV5-6 and TRBJ2-7; D possibly uses TRBD1 or TRBD2 (5 bases each). Per the germline V gene, CDR1 is SGHDT and CDR2 is YYEEEE. V lost 5 bases, J lost 3 bases, and 12 bases lay in between. This CDR3 is built from 13 residues. The CDR3 DNA reads as TGTGCCAGCAGGATCCGGGGCCACTACGAGCAGTACTTC. It translates to CASRIRGHYEQYF.

The rearrangement uses TRBV5-1 and TRBJ2-1; possible D gene TRBD1, 5 bases. CDR3 length: 15 residues. In germline, CDR1 is SGHRS, CDR2 YFSETQ. The V and J ends lost 1 base and 6 bases respectively, with 14 bases between them. The CDR3 DNA reads TGCGCCAGCAGCTTGCGGCAGGGTATAGGCAATGAGCAGTTCTTC. This encodes CASSLRQGIGNEQFF.

V gene TRBV7-9 combines with J gene TRBJ1-1; 12 bases fit TRBD1. CDR1 is SEHNR, CDR2 FQNEAQ, per germline (reference sequence). Trimming at V came to 5 bases and at J to 4 bases, leaving 8 bases not matched to a gene. The CDR3 runs 16 residues. CDR3 DNA: TGTGCCAGCAGCGCCCGGGACAGGGGGCTAGGCACTGAAGCTTTCTTT. The encoded protein is CASSARDRGLGTEAFF.

The chain recombines TRBV11-2 with TRBJ1-6, with D tentatively TRBD1 (5 bases). V shed 5 bases and J shed 6 bases, with 20 bases lying between them. Germline V gives CDR1 SGHAT, CDR2 FQNNGV. The CDR3 is made up of 17 amino acids. The CDR3 coding sequence is TGTGCCAGCAGCCACGGGACCAAGGGCCCCCCTAATTCACCCCTCCACTTT. This codes for CASSHGTKGPPNSPLHF.

The chain uses TRBV7-9 and TRBJ2-2; 7 positions agree with TRBD2. Looked up from germline, CDR1 is SEHNR and CDR2 is FQNEAQ (reference sequence). V was clipped by 9 bases and J by 1 base; unmatched bases: 5. The CDR3 extends over 14 amino acids. Here the CDR3 DNA reads TGTGCCAGTCCGAAGCGGGGGAACACCGGGGAGCTGTTTTTT. It specifies CASPKRGNTGELFF.

The chain carries TRBV18 and TRBJ1-4, with unresolved D. Germline V gene data show CDR1 as KGHSH and CDR2 as LQKENI. This CDR3 has 16 amino acids. The V gene lost 6 bases and the J gene lost 4 bases, with 18 bases spanning the gap. The CDR3 nucleotides read TGTGCCAGCTCCCCCAACGTCCGGATTTATAATGAAAAACTGTTTTTT. It encodes CASSPNVRIYNEKLFF.

The CDR3 sequence is CASSGRGRGTGELFF. CDR3 in DNA: TGTGCCAGCAGTGGAAGGGGCAGGGGGACCGGGGAGCTGTTTTTT. V and J are TRBV6-1 and TRBJ2-2; 7 bases align to TRBD1. The germline CDR1 and CDR2 sequences are MNHNS and SASEGT. V was pared by 4 bases and J by 5 bases, with 7 bases of the junction left unmatched. The CDR3 length is 15 residues.

For this clone: Germline and junction disagree at one end, which may indicate a read error. The rearrangement joins TRBV7-9 to TRBJ2-5; 7 positions match TRBD2. Looked up from germline, CDR1 is SEHNR and CDR2 is FQNEAQ (reference sequence). The CDR3 is 19 residues long. The CDR3 nucleotides are TGTGTCAGCAGCATCCGGCTCCGGGACTACGTTTCCTTGTGGGAGACCCAGTACTTC. The encoded protein is CVSSIRLRDYVSLWETQYF.

The chain recombines TRBV7-3 with TRBJ2-3; 7 bases match TRBD1. Unmatched junction bases numbered 13, after V lost 4 bases and J lost 3 bases. Germline V CDR1 and CDR2: SGHTA, FQGTGA. This CDR3 has 17 amino acids. The CDR3, as DNA: TGTGCCAGCAGCTGGCCCCGAGGACAGGAACGGACAGATACGCAGTATTTT. It encodes CASSWPRGQERTDTQYF.

The CDR3 nucleotides read TGCGCCAGCAGCCCGCCAGGGACAGGATTCGCTGAAGCTTTCTTT. It specifies CASSPPGTGFAEAFF. This chain connects TRBV5-1 to TRBJ1-1; 8 nucleotides align to TRBD1. Germline lookup yields CDR1 SGHRS and CDR2 YFSETQ. The CDR3 runs to 15 residues. V lost 4 bases and J lost 6; bases outside the gene matches: 11.